This is a list of T cell receptor beta chains from one sample in a study of T cell responses to AZD1222 COVID-19 vaccine. The method was immunoSEQ multiplex PCR; TCRdb's version includes in-frame clones alone and lacks a portion of them. The sample includes roughly 140,000 clones, approximately 88% of them seen just once. The sample in question was peripheral blood, obtained on day 0 of AZD1222 vaccination. Receptors were obtained from an adult in good health. Each CDR3 is given with its conserved first and last residue. The D gene is left open where the match is weak. Some rows mark clone size as missing; the rest say once, few, many or name a class of expanded clone.

CDR3 length: 13; D gene: -; V gene: TRBV12-3/TRBV12-4; J gene: TRBJ1-4; clone size: -; CDR3 protein: CASNRVGVEKLFF; CDR3 DNA: TGTGCCAGCAATAGGGTCGGCGTTGAAAAACTGTTTTTT
CDR3 length: 15; D gene: -; V gene: TRBV4-1; J gene: TRBJ1-2; clone size: -; CDR3 protein: CASSQDRGGDYGYTF; CDR3 DNA: TGCGCCAGCAGCCAAGATCGAGGGGGGGACTATGGCTACACCTTC
CDR3 length: 19; D gene: TRBD1; V gene: TRBV7-2; J gene: TRBJ1-3; clone size: -; CDR3 protein: CASSPGGLIGGPSVIAIYF; CDR3 DNA: TGTGCCAGCAGCCCAGGGGGGCTGATCGGGGGTCCTAGTGTGATCGCCATATATTTT
CDR3 length: 12; D gene: -; V gene: TRBV19; J gene: TRBJ2-7; clone size: -; CDR3 protein: CASSPNSYEQYF; CDR3 DNA: TGTGCCAGTAGTCCCAACTCCTACGAGCAGTACTTC
CDR3 length: 14; D gene: TRBD1; V gene: TRBV6-5; J gene: TRBJ1-1; clone size: -; CDR3 protein: CASRPGTGVTEAFF; CDR3 DNA: TGTGCCAGCAGACCCGGGACAGGGGTAACTGAAGCTTTCTTT
CDR3 length: 13; D gene: -; V gene: TRBV19; J gene: TRBJ1-6; clone size: -; CDR3 protein: CASSSRQDLPPHF; CDR3 DNA: TGTGCCAGTAGTAGTAGACAGGACCTACCGCCCCACTTT
CDR3 length: 13; D gene: -; V gene: TRBV6-5; J gene: TRBJ1-6; clone size: -; CDR3 protein: CASSPTHNSPLHF; CDR3 DNA: TGTGCCAGCAGTCCGACCCATAATTCACCCCTCCACTTT
CDR3 length: 13; D gene: -; V gene: TRBV12-3/TRBV12-4; J gene: TRBJ2-7; clone size: -; CDR3 protein: CASRQQGSYEQYF; CDR3 DNA: TGTGCCAGCAGGCAACAGGGTAGCTACGAGCAGTACTTC
CDR3 length: 11; D gene: -; V gene: TRBV4-1; J gene: TRBJ2-3; clone size: -; CDR3 protein: CASSHQDTQYF; CDR3 DNA: TGCGCCAGCAGCCACCAAGATACGCAGTATTTT
CDR3 length: 16; D gene: TRBD2; V gene: TRBV5-1; J gene: TRBJ2-1; clone size: -; CDR3 protein: CASSLGALAGGNEQFF; CDR3 DNA: TGCGCCAGCAGCTTGGGCGCACTAGCGGGAGGGAATGAGCAGTTCTTC
CDR3 length: 13; D gene: -; V gene: TRBV6-5; J gene: TRBJ1-3; clone size: -; CDR3 protein: CASSYGKGNTIYF; CDR3 DNA: TGTGCCAGCAGTTACGGCAAAGGAAACACCATATATTTT
CDR3 length: 15; D gene: -; V gene: TRBV2; J gene: TRBJ1-4; clone size: -; CDR3 protein: CASSVFVRRAEKLFF; CDR3 DNA: TGTGCCAGCAGTGTTTTTGTCCGTCGTGCTGAAAAACTGTTTTTT
CDR3 length: 16; D gene: TRBD1; V gene: TRBV19; J gene: TRBJ2-6; clone size: -; CDR3 protein: CASRGQGAEGANVLTF; CDR3 DNA: TGTGCCAGTAGAGGACAGGGGGCGGAAGGGGCCAACGTCCTGACTTTC
CDR3 length: 14; D gene: -; V gene: TRBV6-5; J gene: TRBJ2-1; clone size: -; CDR3 protein: CASRVDPRRNEQFF; CDR3 DNA: TGTGCCAGCAGGGTAGACCCTAGAAGAAATGAGCAGTTCTTC
CDR3 length: 11; D gene: -; V gene: TRBV6-5; J gene: TRBJ2-7; clone size: -; CDR3 protein: CASSFGGEQYF; CDR3 DNA: TGTGCCAGCAGTTTTGGGGGCGAGCAGTACTTC
CDR3 length: 12; D gene: -; V gene: TRBV24-1; J gene: TRBJ2-7; clone size: -; CDR3 protein: CATSRGVNEQYF; CDR3 DNA: TGTGCCACCTCCAGAGGGGTAAACGAGCAGTACTTC
CDR3 length: 15; D gene: -; V gene: TRBV6-4; J gene: TRBJ2-3; clone size: -; CDR3 protein: CASSEGDGETDTQYF; CDR3 DNA: TGTGCCAGCAGTGAAGGGGACGGGGAGACAGATACGCAGTATTTT
CDR3 length: 16; D gene: TRBD2; V gene: TRBV5-1; J gene: TRBJ2-2; clone size: few; CDR3 protein: CASSLVASGSTGELFF; CDR3 DNA: TGCGCCAGCAGCTTGGTGGCTAGCGGGAGCACCGGGGAGCTGTTTTTT
CDR3 length: 16; D gene: TRBD2; V gene: TRBV24-1; J gene: TRBJ2-3; clone size: few; CDR3 protein: CATSGRTSGGTDTQYF; CDR3 DNA: TGTGCCACCAGTGGCCGGACTAGCGGGGGCACAGATACGCAGTATTTT
CDR3 length: 15; D gene: -; V gene: TRBV9; J gene: TRBJ1-1; clone size: -; CDR3 protein: CASSASDTPNTEAFF; CDR3 DNA: TGTGCCAGCAGCGCTTCGGACACGCCGAACACTGAAGCTTTCTTT
CDR3 length: 13; D gene: TRBD1; V gene: TRBV20-1; J gene: TRBJ1-1; clone size: once; CDR3 protein: CSASRRGKTEAFF; CDR3 DNA: TGCAGTGCTAGTCGCAGGGGGAAGACTGAAGCTTTCTTT
CDR3 length: 14; D gene: TRBD2; V gene: TRBV6-5; J gene: TRBJ2-7; clone size: few; CDR3 protein: CASSPLTSGYEQYF; CDR3 DNA: TGTGCCAGCAGTCCCCTGACTAGCGGGTACGAGCAGTACTTC
CDR3 length: 11; D gene: -; V gene: TRBV12-3/TRBV12-4; J gene: TRBJ1-2; clone size: -; CDR3 protein: CASRGLYGYTF; CDR3 DNA: TGTGCCAGCAGGGGACTCTATGGCTACACCTTC
CDR3 length: 16; D gene: -; V gene: TRBV5-6; J gene: TRBJ2-2; clone size: -; CDR3 protein: CASSSDLAVNTGELFF; CDR3 DNA: TGTGCCAGCAGCTCCGACCTAGCAGTTAACACCGGGGAGCTGTTTTTT
CDR3 length: 15; D gene: TRBD2; V gene: TRBV5-4; J gene: TRBJ2-5; clone size: -; CDR3 protein: CASKVTSGREETQYF; CDR3 DNA: TGTGCCAGCAAGGTTACTAGCGGGAGAGAAGAGACCCAGTACTTC
CDR3 length: 17; D gene: -; V gene: TRBV15; J gene: TRBJ1-2; clone size: -; CDR3 protein: CATSRGGFVRGLYGYTF; CDR3 DNA: TGTGCCACCAGCAGAGGGGGTTTCGTCAGGGGTCTCTATGGCTACACCTTC
CDR3 length: 17; D gene: -; V gene: TRBV19; J gene: TRBJ1-5; clone size: -; CDR3 protein: CASSITRTAVSNQPQHF; CDR3 DNA: TGTGCCAGTAGTATAACGCGGACAGCAGTTAGCAATCAGCCCCAGCATTTT
CDR3 length: 13; D gene: -; V gene: TRBV2; J gene: TRBJ1-1; clone size: -; CDR3 protein: CASRVSMNTEAFF; CDR3 DNA: TGTGCCAGCAGGGTGTCGATGAACACTGAAGCTTTCTTT
CDR3 length: 16; D gene: TRBD2; V gene: TRBV24-1; J gene: TRBJ2-1; clone size: once; CDR3 protein: CATSDSLAGAVNEQFF; CDR3 DNA: TGTGCCACCAGTGATTCACTAGCGGGAGCGGTCAATGAGCAGTTCTTC
CDR3 length: 13; D gene: TRBD1; V gene: TRBV6-5; J gene: TRBJ2-2; clone size: once; CDR3 protein: CATRTGGPGELFF; CDR3 DNA: TGTGCCACCAGGACAGGGGGTCCCGGGGAGCTGTTTTTT
CDR3 length: 15; D gene: -; V gene: TRBV19; J gene: TRBJ1-6; clone size: -; CDR3 protein: CASSDRSSYNSPLHF; CDR3 DNA: TGTGCCAGTAGTGACAGGAGCTCCTATAATTCACCCCTCCACTTT
CDR3 length: 13; D gene: -; V gene: TRBV10-3; J gene: TRBJ2-5; clone size: once; CDR3 protein: CAISGTLEETQYF; CDR3 DNA: TGTGCCATCAGTGGGACCCTTGAAGAGACCCAGTACTTC
CDR3 length: 13; D gene: -; V gene: TRBV12-3/TRBV12-4; J gene: TRBJ1-1; clone size: -; CDR3 protein: CASSLLGDTEAFF; CDR3 DNA: TGTGCCAGCAGTTTATTAGGTGACACTGAAGCTTTCTTT
CDR3 length: 18; D gene: TRBD2; V gene: TRBV11-2; J gene: TRBJ2-1; clone size: -; CDR3 protein: CASSLVGTSGGSFGEQFF; CDR3 DNA: TGTGCCAGCAGCTTAGTGGGGACTAGCGGGGGGTCTTTTGGAGAGCAGTTCTTC
CDR3 length: 16; D gene: TRBD1; V gene: TRBV6-5; J gene: TRBJ1-5; clone size: -; CDR3 protein: CASSLRGQTSNQPQHF; CDR3 DNA: TGTGCCAGCAGTTTACGGGGACAGACTAGCAATCAGCCCCAGCATTTT
CDR3 length: 15; D gene: -; V gene: TRBV14; J gene: TRBJ1-2; clone size: -; CDR3 protein: CASSLRTARNYGYTF; CDR3 DNA: TGTGCCAGCAGCCTACGGACAGCACGGAACTATGGCTACACCTTC
CDR3 length: 12; D gene: -; V gene: TRBV5-4; J gene: TRBJ1-2; clone size: -; CDR3 protein: CASSREDSGYTF; CDR3 DNA: TGTGCCAGCAGCCGAGAGGACTCTGGCTACACCTTC
CDR3 length: 13; D gene: TRBD1; V gene: TRBV6-2/TRBV6-3; J gene: TRBJ2-5; clone size: -; CDR3 protein: CASSGQGVETQYF; CDR3 DNA: TGTGCCAGCAGCGGACAGGGGGTAGAGACCCAGTACTTC
CDR3 length: 15; D gene: -; V gene: TRBV11-2; J gene: TRBJ1-5; clone size: -; CDR3 protein: CASSFDQLQAQPQHF; CDR3 DNA: TGTGCCAGCAGCTTCGACCAATTACAAGCACAGCCCCAGCATTTT
CDR3 length: 15; D gene: TRBD2; V gene: TRBV4-2; J gene: TRBJ2-3; clone size: -; CDR3 protein: CASSQESSGRDTQYF; CDR3 DNA: TGTGCCAGCAGCCAAGAGAGTAGCGGGAGGGATACGCAGTATTTT
CDR3 length: 14; D gene: TRBD1; V gene: TRBV4-3; J gene: TRBJ2-7; clone size: -; CDR3 protein: CASSQVTGAYEQYF; CDR3 DNA: TGCGCCAGCAGCCAAGTTACAGGGGCCTACGAGCAGTACTTC
CDR3 length: 13; D gene: TRBD2; V gene: TRBV30; J gene: TRBJ2-7; clone size: -; CDR3 protein: CAWSELAGGRQYF; CDR3 DNA: TGTGCCTGGAGTGAACTAGCGGGAGGGCGGCAGTACTTC
CDR3 length: 14; D gene: -; V gene: TRBV4-1; J gene: TRBJ1-2; clone size: -; CDR3 protein: CASSQGTGSYGYTF; CDR3 DNA: TGCGCCAGCAGCCAAGGAACAGGTTCCTATGGCTACACCTTC
CDR3 length: 16; D gene: TRBD2; V gene: TRBV7-2; J gene: TRBJ2-2; clone size: -; CDR3 protein: CASSPGLAVNTGELFF; CDR3 DNA: TGTGCCAGCAGCCCGGGACTAGCGGTGAACACCGGGGAGCTGTTTTTT
CDR3 length: 13; D gene: -; V gene: TRBV7-9; J gene: TRBJ1-2; clone size: -; CDR3 protein: CASSSVWDRGYTF; CDR3 DNA: TGTGCCAGCAGTTCCGTCTGGGATCGCGGCTACACCTTC
CDR3 length: 15; D gene: TRBD1; V gene: TRBV30; J gene: TRBJ1-1; clone size: -; CDR3 protein: CAWRPPDRATTEAFF; CDR3 DNA: TGTGCCTGGAGACCACCGGACAGGGCCACCACTGAAGCTTTCTTT
CDR3 length: 14; D gene: -; V gene: TRBV7-9; J gene: TRBJ1-2; clone size: -; CDR3 protein: CASRAGGGDYGYTF; CDR3 DNA: TGTGCCAGCAGGGCCGGGGGAGGCGACTATGGCTACACCTTC
CDR3 length: 13; D gene: -; V gene: TRBV7-2; J gene: TRBJ2-3; clone size: -; CDR3 protein: CASSLTPRDTQYF; CDR3 DNA: TGTGCCAGCAGCTTGACGCCCCGAGATACGCAGTATTTT
CDR3 length: 14; D gene: -; V gene: TRBV27; J gene: TRBJ1-1; clone size: -; CDR3 protein: CASSLLSLNTEAFF; CDR3 DNA: TGTGCCAGCAGTTTATTATCCTTGAACACTGAAGCTTTCTTT
CDR3 length: 15; D gene: TRBD1; V gene: TRBV7-9; J gene: TRBJ1-2; clone size: -; CDR3 protein: CASSPGQASNYGYTF; CDR3 DNA: TGTGCCAGCAGCCCAGGACAGGCATCTAACTATGGCTACACCTTC
CDR3 length: 18; D gene: TRBD2; V gene: TRBV4-3; J gene: TRBJ2-7; clone size: -; CDR3 protein: CASSQAAGGGASSYEQYF; CDR3 DNA: TGCGCCAGCAGCCAAGCTGCGGGAGGAGGGGCCAGCTCCTACGAGCAGTACTTC
CDR3 length: 13; D gene: -; V gene: TRBV9; J gene: TRBJ1-1; clone size: once; CDR3 protein: CASSVSRNTEAFF; CDR3 DNA: TGTGCCAGCAGCGTTTCCAGGAACACTGAAGCTTTCTTT
CDR3 length: 16; D gene: TRBD2; V gene: TRBV7-3; J gene: TRBJ2-3; clone size: -; CDR3 protein: CASSLDGRVGTDTQYF; CDR3 DNA: TGTGCCAGCAGCTTAGACGGGAGGGTAGGCACAGATACGCAGTATTTT
CDR3 length: 15; D gene: TRBD2; V gene: TRBV10-3; J gene: TRBJ2-3; clone size: -; CDR3 protein: CAISEALADPYTQYF; CDR3 DNA: TGTGCCATCAGTGAGGCTCTAGCGGATCCTTATACGCAGTATTTT